The TCR beta chain under discussion was sequenced for a study of cytomegalovirus exposure and HLA in healthy donors. The length of the CDR3 is 15 residues. Broader study findings: The study found most TCR sequences rare, yet found some public TCRs in many donors. Most subjects had HLA-A and HLA-B alleles reportedly predicted accurately by TCR beta sequences.

This clone was recorded only once. Its antigen is unknown. In the PCR, 60 Vbeta and 13 Jbeta primers were used. The assay was immunoSEQ multiplex PCR, and TCRdb's table has in-frame clones only and misses some. In the table there are 110,000 to 150,000 clones, approximately 78% of which are singletons. This rearrangement joins TRBV21-1 to TRBJ1-5; TRBD1, as called in the table, went unchecked against the DNA. TRBV21-1 is tagged as a pseudogene. Specimen: PBMCs. The TCR originated in a woman between 35 and 50 years old in good health and CMV-seropositive. The CDR3 is CASSGVEGGNQPQHF. The CDR3, as DNA: TGTGCCAGCAGCGGAGTCGAAGGGGGCAATCAGCCCCAGCATTTT.